The rows below give T cell receptor beta chains drawn from one sample of a study of cytomegalovirus exposure and HLA in healthy donors. TCRdb's copy holds only in-frame clones and misses some; the assay was immunoSEQ multiplex PCR. The sample has about 150,000 clones, 65% to 85% seen once. Sequenced: PBMCs. Receptors were obtained from a man between 18 and 29 years old in good health and CMV-seronegative. Both conserved end residues are part of each CDR3. A D gene is named only where the DNA matches it firmly. Clone size appears in some rows only: once, few, many, or a class for an expanded clone.

v_call,j_call,clone_size,d_call,cdr3_aa,cdr3_nt
TRBV9,TRBJ2-2,.,.,CASSVATGIRGGDTGELFF,TGTGCCAGCAGCGTAGCTACGGGGATCCGAGGAGGCGACACCGGGGAGCTGTTTTTT
TRBV7-6,TRBJ1-1,once,.,CASSVYAGTSPEAFF,TGTGCCAGCAGCGTCTACGCGGGGACTTCGCCTGAAGCTTTCTTT
TRBV28,TRBJ2-6,.,.,CASGPVSGANGLTF,TGTGCCAGCGGCCCGGTATCTGGGGCCAACGGCCTGACTTTC
TRBV4-3,TRBJ1-3,.,.,CASSQDRDGSSGNTIYF,TGCGCCAGCAGCCAAGATCGGGACGGGAGCTCTGGAAACACCATATATTTT
TRBV18,TRBJ1-6,.,.,CASSQTTESPLHF,TGTGCCAGCTCACAGACTACAGAATCACCCCTCCACTTT
TRBV6-6,TRBJ2-1,once,TRBD2,CASRSGRPDNEQFF,TGTGCCAGCAGATCCGGGAGGCCAGACAATGAGCAGTTCTTC
TRBV7-2,TRBJ1-5,.,TRBD1,CASSLQTGRRQPQHF,TGTGCCAGCAGCCTTCAGACAGGGCGAAGGCAGCCCCAGCATTTT
TRBV5-4,TRBJ1-5,few,.,CASSFKTSTASNSNQPQHF,TGTGCCAGCAGCTTCAAAACGTCGACAGCTAGTAATAGCAATCAGCCCCAGCATTTT
TRBV7-9,TRBJ1-2,.,.,CASSPIMGHHYGYTF,TGTGCCAGCAGCCCCATTATGGGACACCACTATGGCTACACCTTC
TRBV5-1,TRBJ1-6,.,TRBD1,CASSATGGNRGRSYNSPLHF,TGCGCCAGCAGCGCAACTGGGGGAAACAGGGGGCGCTCCTATAATTCACCCCTCCACTTT
TRBV30,TRBJ2-1,.,.,CAWSWQGPYNEQFF,TGTGCCTGGAGCTGGCAGGGGCCCTACAATGAGCAGTTCTTC
TRBV2,TRBJ2-5,.,TRBD2,CASSGLAGEPHETQYF,TGTGCCAGCAGTGGTCTAGCGGGGGAACCGCATGAGACCCAGTACTTC
TRBV5-1,TRBJ1-1,.,.,CASSPQATNTEAFF,TGCGCCAGCAGCCCCCAGGCCACGAACACTGAAGCTTTCTTT
TRBV5-1,TRBJ2-3,.,TRBD2,CASSRVGGPSTDTQYF,TGCGCCAGCAGCCGTGTGGGAGGGCCGTCCACAGATACGCAGTATTTT
TRBV6-5,TRBJ1-1,.,TRBD1,CASSSLDRETEAFF,TGTGCCAGCAGCTCACTCGACAGGGAAACTGAAGCTTTCTTT
TRBV28,TRBJ1-2,.,.,CASSVGGRDYGYTF,TGTGCCTCCTCGGTGGGGGGGCGAGACTATGGCTACACCTTC
TRBV13,TRBJ2-1,.,TRBD2,CASSSWGSGGPSFLGNEQFF,TGTGCCAGCAGCTCCTGGGGTAGCGGGGGCCCCTCCTTCCTAGGTAATGAGCAGTTCTTC
TRBV4-1,TRBJ2-3,.,.,CASSQGPSTDTQYF,TGCGCCAGCAGCCAAGGGCCGAGCACAGATACGCAGTATTTT
TRBV5-1,TRBJ1-4,.,.,CASSKGGEGEKKLFF,TGCGCCAGCAGCAAAGGAGGTGAGGGAGAGAAAAAACTGTTTTTT
TRBV7-6,TRBJ1-5,.,.,CASSNGLRGQPQHF,TGTGCCAGCAGCAACGGCCTCAGAGGTCAGCCCCAGCATTTT
TRBV4-1,TRBJ1-1,once,.,CASRPAPLSRNTEAFF,TGCGCCAGCAGGCCTGCTCCTCTAAGCCGGAACACTGAAGCTTTCTTT
TRBV10-3,TRBJ1-1,.,.,CAVREGGTYTEAFF,TGTGCCGTCCGAGAGGGGGGGACGTACACTGAAGCTTTCTTT
TRBV11-2,TRBJ1-2,few,TRBD1,CASSSSYGQADNYGYTF,TGTGCCAGCAGCTCCTCATACGGACAGGCAGATAACTATGGCTACACCTTC
TRBV29-1,TRBJ1-1,.,.,CSVGIPNTEAFF,TGCAGCGTCGGGATCCCCAACACTGAAGCTTTCTTT
TRBV5-1,TRBJ2-3,.,TRBD1,CASSKGALTSTDTQYF,TGCGCCAGCAGCAAGGGGGCGCTTACTAGCACAGATACGCAGTATTTT
TRBV6-5,TRBJ1-5,.,.,CASSYRGGHQPQHF,TGTGCCAGCAGTTACCGGGGGGGCCATCAGCCCCAGCATTTT
TRBV9,TRBJ2-1,.,TRBD1,CASSTRQGPTYYNEQFF,TGTGCCAGCAGCACTCGACAGGGGCCTACTTACTACAATGAGCAGTTCTTC
TRBV28,TRBJ1-2,.,.,CASSLTGNYGYTF,TGTGCCAGCAGTTTAACAGGGAACTATGGCTACACCTTC
TRBV15,TRBJ2-1,few,TRBD2,CATSRDLGGAHYNEQFF,TGTGCCACCAGCAGAGATCTCGGGGGGGCTCATTACAATGAGCAGTTCTTC
TRBV10-1,TRBJ2-7,few,.,CASSLTEGSYEQYF,TGCGCCAGCAGCCTGACGGAGGGCTCCTACGAGCAGTACTTC
TRBV9,TRBJ2-5,.,TRBD1,CASSAASGQGQTQYF,TGTGCCAGCAGTGCAGCCTCGGGACAGGGCCAGACCCAGTACTTC
TRBV12-5,TRBJ2-1,.,TRBD2,CASGRLLAGSLDEQFF,TGTGCTAGTGGACGGCTACTAGCGGGGAGTTTGGATGAGCAGTTCTTC
TRBV13,TRBJ2-7,.,TRBD2,CASSRTSGASYEQYF,TGTGCCAGCAGCCGGACTAGCGGGGCTTCCTACGAGCAGTACTTC
TRBV7-9,TRBJ2-4,few,.,CASSLVLGLAKNSQYF,TGTGCCAGCAGCTTGGTTCTTGGTCTAGCCAAAAACAGTCAGTACTTC
TRBV6-1,TRBJ1-5,.,.,CASNWANQPQHF,TGTGCCAGCAACTGGGCAAATCAGCCCCAGCATTTT
TRBV4-2,TRBJ1-2,.,TRBD1,CASSRALQGARGYTF,TGTGCCAGCAGCCGAGCCTTACAGGGGGCAAGGGGCTACACCTTC
TRBV5-1,TRBJ2-1,.,.,CASSLGSGRREQFF,TGCGCCAGCAGCTTGGGATCAGGGCGTCGTGAGCAGTTCTTC
TRBV5-4,TRBJ2-5,.,TRBD2,CASSLWASGGEETQYF,TGTGCCAGCAGCTTGTGGGCTAGCGGGGGCGAAGAGACCCAGTACTTC
TRBV7-6,TRBJ1-1,.,.,CASSLTVETEAFF,TGTGCCAGCAGCTTGACCGTGGAGACTGAAGCTTTCTTT
TRBV19,TRBJ1-2,.,.,CASSISRGDNYGYTF,TGTGCCAGTAGTATTAGCAGGGGAGATAACTATGGCTACACCTTC
TRBV6-5,TRBJ2-2,.,.,CASSLILTGELFF,TGTGCCAGCAGTTTAATTCTCACCGGGGAGCTGTTTTTT
TRBV11-2,TRBJ1-3,.,.,CASSPQRAVGNTIYF,TGTGCCAGCAGCCCACAGAGGGCAGTTGGAAACACCATATATTTT
TRBV29-1,TRBJ2-2,.,.,CSVSQRHTGELFF,TGCAGCGTTTCGCAGCGGCACACCGGGGAGCTGTTTTTT
TRBV28,TRBJ1-2,.,.,CASRENGYTF,TGTGCCAGCCGAGAGAATGGCTACACCTTC
TRBV13,TRBJ2-2,.,.,CASSRIDTGELFF,TGTGCCAGCAGCCGTATCGACACCGGGGAGCTGTTTTTT
TRBV9,TRBJ2-5,.,TRBD2,CASTLAGGHQETQYF,TGTGCCAGCACCTTAGCGGGGGGACATCAAGAGACCCAGTACTTC
TRBV10-3,TRBJ1-5,.,TRBD1,CAISPRDSNQPQHF,TGTGCCATCAGTCCCCGGGACAGTAATCAGCCCCAGCATTTT
TRBV6-6,TRBJ1-3,.,.,CASSPAGSGNTIYF,TGTGCCAGCAGCCCCGCAGGGTCTGGAAACACCATATATTTT
TRBV5-1,TRBJ1-2,few,.,CASISSPTGYGYTF,TGCGCCAGCATATCGTCCCCGACGGGCTATGGCTACACCTTC
TRBV19,TRBJ1-1,.,.,CASSLTGTAGSEAFF,TGTGCCAGTAGTCTGACCGGGACTGCAGGATCTGAAGCTTTCTTT
TRBV7-9,TRBJ2-5,few,.,CASSLGQGSETQYF,TGTGCCAGCAGCTTAGGGCAGGGGAGCGAGACCCAGTACTTC
TRBV6-5,TRBJ2-1,.,TRBD1,CASSYEDREYEQFF,TGTGCCAGCAGTTACGAGGACAGGGAGTATGAGCAGTTCTTC
TRBV6-1,TRBJ2-4,.,TRBD1,CASSEFGTGNSKNSQYF,TGTGCCAGCAGTGAATTTGGGACAGGGAACTCCAAAAACAGTCAGTACTTC
TRBV29-1,TRBJ1-1,once,TRBD1,CSVYDRGNTEAFF,TGCAGCGTTTACGACAGGGGTAACACTGAAGCTTTCTTT
TRBV7-9,TRBJ2-2,few,.,CATLPSEYTGELFF,TGTGCCACCCTGCCCTCGGAGTACACCGGGGAGCTGTTTTTT
TRBV9,TRBJ1-2,.,.,CASSVEQANYGYTF,TGTGCCAGCAGCGTAGAACAGGCTAACTATGGCTACACCTTC
TRBV18,TRBJ2-7,few,.,CASSPSAETYEQYF,TGTGCCAGCTCACCATCGGCGGAGACCTACGAGCAGTACTTC
TRBV6-1,TRBJ1-6,.,.,CASSTQGRENSPLHF,TGTGCCAGCAGTACCCAGGGACGGGAGAATTCACCCCTCCACTTT
TRBV2,TRBJ2-3,.,.,CASSEGGDGTDTQYF,TGTGCCAGCAGTGAAGGGGGCGATGGCACAGATACGCAGTATTTT
TRBV28,TRBJ2-2,.,TRBD1,CASSEPWDRYTGELFF,TGTGCCAGCAGTGAACCGTGGGACAGATACACCGGGGAGCTGTTTTTT